Below are 18 T cell receptor beta chains sequenced from a single sample in a study of radiotherapy plus CTLA-4 blockade in lung cancer. Clones were read by immunoSEQ multiplex PCR, and TCRdb kept only the in-frame ones, dropping some. The sample shows tens of thousands of clones, approximately 62% of them seen only once. The sample in question was peripheral blood, obtained from a patient treated with radiotherapy plus ipilimumab. The receptor set was obtained from a human donor with non-small cell lung cancer who had a partial response to radiotherapy plus ipilimumab.

This clone has just a few counts. CDR3 amino acids: CASSIRGRNTEAFF. The CDR3 nucleotides read TGTGCCAGTAGTATTCGGGGGAGGAACACTGAAGCTTTCTTT. The gene calls are TRBV19 and TRBJ1-1, with D perhaps TRBD1 (5 bases). CDR3 size: 14 residues. V was trimmed by 3 bases and J by 1 base, leaving 9 bases between them. The germline V gene has CDR1 LNHDA and CDR2 SQIVND (reference sequence).

The chain is built from TRBV6-5 and TRBJ2-2; the match to TRBD1 covers 8 bases. The CDR3 totals 15 residues. V lost 8 bases and J lost 4; bases outside the gene matches: 9. Germline values: CDR1 MNHEY, CDR2 SVGAGI. The CDR3 region has the DNA TGTGCCAGCTTCTCCTCACAGGGGGGCACCGGGGAGCTGTTTTTT. This codes for CASFSSQGGTGELFF.

The genes are TRBV7-9 and TRBJ2-7; 9 bases are a match to TRBD1. This CDR3 contains 14 residues. Germline CDR1 and CDR2: SEHNR and FQNEAQ (reference sequence). Trimming cost V 3 bases and J 9 bases; bases outside gene matches: 9. CDR3 amino acids: CASSLGTGRPRQYF. CDR3 nucleotide sequence: TGTGCCAGCAGCTTGGGGACAGGGAGGCCACGGCAGTACTTC.

This clone was found a few times. V usage is TRBV9 and J usage is TRBJ2-3, with TRBD2 matching over 10 bases. Germline CDR1 reads SGDLS; CDR2 reads YYNGEE. The CDR3 extends over 15 amino acids. With V trimmed by 3 bases and J by 2 bases, 3 bases remained unmatched. The CDR3 reads CASSGSGGITDTQYF. DNA of the CDR3: TGTGCCAGCAGCGGTAGCGGGGGGATCACAGATACGCAGTATTTT. Full variable domain (outside the CDR3, taken from reference TRBV9 and TRBJ2-3): DSGVTQTPKHLITATGQRVTLRCSPRSGDLSVYWYQQSLDQGLQFLIQYYNGEERAKGNILERFSAQQFPDLHSELNLSSLELGDSALYFCASSGSGGITDTQYFGPGTRLTVL.

The V gene is TRBV19, the J gene TRBJ2-7; tentatively, D is TRBD1 (5 bases). Trimming took off 3 bases at V and 3 bases at J, with 12 bases between the two ends. The germline gives CDR1 LNHDA, CDR2 SQIVND (reference sequence). The CDR3 has 14 residues. The CDR3 DNA follows: TGTGCCAGTAGTATCATTCAGGGTTACTACGAGCAGTACTTC. This sequence encodes CASSIIQGYYEQYF. Combining the CDR3 with reference TRBV19 and TRBJ2-7 gives the whole variable domain DGGITQSPKYLFRKEGQNVTLSCEQNLNHDAMYWYRQDPGQGLRLIYYSQIVNDFQKGDIAEGYSVSREKKESFPLTVTSAQKNPTAFYLCASSIIQGYYEQYFGPGTRLTVT.

This clone was seen a few times. The rearrangement uses TRBV27 and TRBJ1-1; TRBD1 might be the D (5 bases). CDR3 size: 14 residues. The germline CDR1 and CDR2 sequences are MNHEY and SMNVEV (reference sequence). Trimming shortened V by 3 bases and J by 7 bases, and 15 bases separated the two germline ends. The CDR3 nucleotides read TGTGCCAGCAGTTTCTCGAGGACCGGGGGTGAAGCTTTCTTT. As protein: CASSFSRTGGEAFF.

This chain uses TRBV7-9 with TRBJ2-1; D possibly corresponds to TRBD2 (5 bases). The germline gives CDR1 SEHNR, CDR2 FQNEAQ (reference sequence). The CDR3 length is 15 residues. Trimming removed 5 bases from V and 0 bases from J, with 11 bases in between. The CDR3 region has the DNA TGTGCCAGCAGCCTTAGCGCAAGCTCCTACAATGAGCAGTTCTTC. Amino acid sequence: CASSLSASSYNEQFF.

The chain has TRBV18 and TRBJ2-3; 13 positions match TRBD2. Losses at the gene ends were 0 bases for V and 4 bases for J; bases not matched to a gene: 1. Per germline, CDR1 KGHSH and CDR2 LQKENI. The CDR3 loop spans 16 amino acids. The CDR3 DNA follows: TGTGCCAGCTCACCACCGGGACTAGCGGGGCCAGATACGCAGTATTTT. Amino acids: CASSPPGLAGPDTQYF.

The chain uses TRBV6-5 and TRBJ1-1; D call uncertain. This CDR3 has 15 residues. V gave up 4 bases and J gave up 1 base, with 13 bases separating them. The germline V gene has CDR1 MNHEY and CDR2 SVGAGI. The CDR3 spells CASSSRGGGNTEAFF. The CDR3 coding sequence is TGTGCCAGCAGTTCCCGAGGAGGAGGGAACACTGAAGCTTTCTTT.

This clone was detected once. The gene calls are TRBV9 and TRBJ1-1; 7 positions agree with TRBD1. The CDR3 spans 14 residues. Trimming removed 3 bases from V and 10 bases from J; junction bases left unmatched: 12. Germline CDR1 SGDLS, CDR2 YYNGEE. The CDR3 sequence: CASSGGTVSQPAFF. The CDR3 nucleotides are TGTGCCAGCAGCGGAGGGACAGTCAGCCAACCAGCTTTCTTT.

The chain combines TRBV4-1 with TRBJ1-6, with D unclear. This CDR3 has 17 amino acids. V lost 0 bases to trimming and J lost 5 bases, with 14 bases between them. Germline assignment: CDR1 MGHRA and CDR2 YSYEKL. CDR3 in amino acids: CASSQDSDSGNNSPLHF. CDR3 DNA sequence: TGCGCCAGCAGCCAAGATTCAGATTCGGGGAATAATTCACCCCTCCACTTT.

The gene calls are TRBV27 and TRBJ2-5; the D is unclear. Germline CDR1 reads MNHEY; CDR2 reads SMNVEV (reference sequence). The CDR3 is 13 residues long. V was shortened by 3 bases and J by 2 bases, with 7 bases between the two germline ends. CDR3 residues: CASSLRRQETQYF. CDR3 bases: TGTGCCAGCAGTTTGAGGAGACAAGAGACCCAGTACTTC.

The chain couples TRBV29-1 to TRBJ1-2; D unresolved. V was cut by 1 base and J by 6 bases, with 3 bases left in between. From germline, CDR1 is SQVTM and CDR2 ANQGSEA. The CDR3 spans 10 residues. This chain's CDR3 is CSVEVNGYTF. The CDR3 DNA follows: TGCAGCGTTGAAGTTAATGGCTACACCTTC.

V and J are TRBV7-9 and TRBJ1-1, with 7 bases identical to TRBD1. This CDR3 is 14 amino acids long. After removal of 1 base from V and 1 base from J, the junction contained 0 bases not matched to a gene. Germline V lookup: CDR1 SEHNR, CDR2 FQNEAQ (reference sequence). Here the CDR3 DNA reads TGTGCCAGCAGCTTAGGACAGGGGAACACTGAAGCTTTCTTT. Amino acid sequence: CASSLGQGNTEAFF.

This clone has only a few counts. CDR3 amino acids: CASSPTGRREKLFF. In nucleotides, the CDR3 is TGTGCCAGCAGCCCCACCGGGAGACGAGAAAAACTGTTTTTT. The chain recombines TRBV9 with TRBJ1-4; D is uncertain. The CDR3 has 14 residues. Looked up from germline, CDR1 is SGDLS and CDR2 is YYNGEE. Trimming removed 4 bases from V and 8 bases from J, with 15 bases in between.

This clone was picked up one time. V is TRBV18 and J is TRBJ2-5; D is perhaps TRBD1 (6 bases). V was clipped by 6 bases and J by 5 bases, with 16 bases between them. Germline CDR1 KGHSH, CDR2 LQKENI. The CDR3 is 14 amino acids. The CDR3, as DNA: TGTGCCAGCTCCCCAAGAAACAGGGTGGAGACCCAGTACTTC. Translating gives CASSPRNRVETQYF.

The genes are TRBV6-1 and TRBJ2-1; 10 bases line up with TRBD1. The CDR3 spans 16 residues. V shed 0 bases and J 7 bases; nucleotides not matched to a gene: 6. Germline CDR1 MNHNS, CDR2 SASEGT. DNA of the CDR3: TGTGCCAGCAGTGAAGCGCTAGGACAGGGGGGGAATGAGCAGTTCTTC. The encoded protein is CASSEALGQGGNEQFF.

The chain joins TRBV11-2 to TRBJ2-7; D might be TRBD1 (6 bases). CDR1 and CDR2 (germline): SGHAT, FQNNGV. This CDR3 has 13 amino acids. V was trimmed by 5 bases and J by 5 bases, leaving 13 bases between them. The CDR3 DNA reads TGTGCCAGCAGCGCACAGGGATTCCACGAGCAGTACTTC. Protein sequence: CASSAQGFHEQYF.